Sequencing of this T cell receptor (beta chain) was carried out in a study of cytomegalovirus exposure and HLA in healthy donors. The donors belonged to the approximately 120-subject validation cohort, separate from the approximately 700-subject first cohort. Germline loops: CDR1 MGHRA, CDR2 YSYEKL. The CDR3 sequence is 16 residues long. V gave up 0 bases and J gave up 1 base; unmatched junction bases: 4. Profiling relied on immunoSEQ multiplex PCR, and the TCRdb table lists in-frame clones only, not all of them. The table has about 330,000 clones, 86% seen once. Regarding this clone: The antigen is not known.

Study-level findings and limits: The CMV antigen specificity of a few CMV-associated chains was confirmed through in vitro analysis. That first-cohort TCR clusters tended to co-occur in the 90 to 150 validation repertoires was found in a later analysis. With high specificity and sensitivity, the classifier reportedly diagnosed cytomegalovirus status.

This clonotype was sampled from a woman under 30 in good health and CMV-seronegative. Sequencing was carried out using PBMCs. This chain uses TRBV4-1 with TRBJ2-7; 9 nucleotides align to TRBD1. CDR3 region: CASSQDDRGLSYEQYF. The CDR3 DNA sequence: TGCGCCAGCAGCCAAGATGACAGGGGGTTGTCCTACGAGCAGTACTTC.